The next 14 T cell receptor beta chains were all read from a single sample in a study of cytomegalovirus exposure and HLA in healthy donors. Researchers ran the PCR with 60 Vbeta and 13 Jbeta primers. The repertoire was sequenced with immunoSEQ multiplex PCR; TCRdb's copy has only in-frame clones and lacks some. This sample has 65,000 to 100,000 clones, with 75% to 80% found just once. The material sequenced was PBMCs. The receptors come from a female donor in good health and CMV-seronegative.

In this sample, this clone turned up a few times. The CDR3 DNA follows: TGTGCCAGCAGCGCGACGGGAGTGTCACCCCTCCACTTT. As protein: CASSATGVSPLHF. The chain couples TRBV9 to TRBJ1-6; D not resolved. V shed 3 bases and J shed 10 bases, with 11 bases lying between them. The CDR3 runs 13 residues. Germline CDR1 SGDLS, CDR2 YYNGEE.

The chain combines TRBV29-1 with TRBJ1-1; possibly TRBD1 for D (5 bases). This CDR3 region has 12 residues. Germline CDR1 and CDR2: SQVTM and ANQGSEA. CDR3 residues: CTLGGLGREAFF. The CDR3 DNA follows: TGCACCCTGGGGGGTTTAGGCCGGGAAGCTTTCTTT.

V gene TRBV28 combines with J gene TRBJ2-7, with 7 bases lining up with TRBD2. The CDR3 is made up of 14 amino acids. Germline loops: CDR1 MDHEN, CDR2 SYDVKM. After removal of 6 bases from V and 5 bases from J, the junction contained 10 bases not matched to a gene. The DNA for the CDR3 is TGTGCCAGCAGCTACCTCGGGGGGAACCACGAGCAGTACTTC. It encodes CASSYLGGNHEQYF.

The V call is TRBV25-1, the J call TRBJ2-1; D is unclear. The germline V gene has CDR1 MGHDK and CDR2 SYGVNS. Trimming took off 10 bases at V and 1 base at J, with 11 bases between the two ends. The CDR3 has 13 residues. The CDR3 loop is CATGAMSYNEQFF. As DNA, the CDR3 is TGTGCCACCGGAGCGATGTCCTACAATGAGCAGTTCTTC.

V usage is TRBV6-1 and J usage is TRBJ2-5; 14 nucleotides agree with TRBD2. The length of the CDR3 is 15 residues. With 6 bases clipped from V and 4 bases from J, the junction kept 4 bases outside the gene matches. Germline V gene lookup returns CDR1 MNHNS and CDR2 SASEGT. CDR3 DNA: TGTGCCAGCAGCCCGACTAGCGGGGGGGCAGAGACCCAGTACTTC. Amino acids: CASSPTSGGAETQYF.

The rearrangement links TRBV2 to TRBJ1-1; 8 nucleotides line up with TRBD1. Trimming took 11 bases from V and 4 from J; bases not matched to a gene: 9. The CDR3 loop spans 13 amino acids. The germline V gene encodes CDR1 SNHLY and CDR2 FYNNEI. The CDR3 region is CAGRQGLVTEAFF. Here the CDR3 DNA reads TGTGCCGGGCGACAGGGGTTGGTCACTGAAGCTTTCTTT.

CDR3 in amino acids: CASSLEEDYYNEQFF. The CDR3 DNA sequence: TGTGCCAGCAGCTTAGAGGAGGACTACTACAATGAGCAGTTCTTC. The chain recombines TRBV7-8 with TRBJ2-1; the D gene is possibly TRBD2 (6 bases). Germline CDR1 reads SGHVS; CDR2 reads FQNEAQ. The CDR3 spans 15 residues. The V end was cut by 1 base, the J end by 3 bases, with 10 bases between.

The rearrangement links TRBV21-1 to TRBJ2-7; TRBD2, the table's D call, lacks a check against the DNA. TRBV21-1 is annotated as a pseudogene. This CDR3 is 15 amino acids long. The CDR3 bases are TGTGCCAGCAGCGCCTTAGCGGGAGGGCCGTACGAGCAGTACTTC. Its protein is CASSALAGGPYEQYF.

In nucleotides, the CDR3 is TGTGCCAGCAGCTTAGCCTCCGGGGGGGCAATGGCTTTCTTT. Its translation is CASSLASGGAMAFF. The rearrangement links TRBV11-2 to TRBJ1-1, with D possibly matching TRBD1 (6 bases). In germline, CDR1 is SGHAT, CDR2 FQNNGV. Trimming took off 1 base at V and 11 bases at J, with 17 bases between the two ends. CDR3 length: 14 residues.

A few counts support this clone. CDR3 coding DNA: TGCGCCAGCAGCCCGGGACAGGCAGGAAACTATGGCTACACCTTC. Encoded protein: CASSPGQAGNYGYTF. The chain combines TRBV5-1 with TRBJ1-2; TRBD1 matches at 8 bases. V lost 4 bases and J lost 2; bases outside the gene matches: 7. This CDR3 is built from 15 residues. Looked up from germline, CDR1 is SGHRS and CDR2 is YFSETQ.

This chain links TRBV27 with TRBJ2-1, with TRBD2 matching 14 bases. In germline, CDR1 is MNHEY, CDR2 SMNVEV (reference sequence). CDR3 length: 17 residues. V shed 6 bases and J 0 bases; nucleotides not matched to a gene: 4. The CDR3 DNA sequence: TGTGCCAGCAGCCCGGGACTAGCGGGGGACTCCTACAATGAGCAGTTCTTC. It encodes CASSPGLAGDSYNEQFF.

This chain links TRBV7-6 with TRBJ2-3; no clear D gene. The CDR3 loop spans 14 amino acids. V gave up 3 bases and J gave up 3 bases, with 10 bases separating them. The germline V gene encodes CDR1 SGHVS and CDR2 FNYEAQ. Written as DNA, the CDR3 is TGTGCCAGCAGCTTCTACCCCCCAACAGATACGCAGTATTTT. Protein product: CASSFYPPTDTQYF. Drawing the rest from reference TRBV7-6 and TRBJ2-3, the complete variable domain is GAGVSQSPRYKVTKRGQDVALRCDPISGHVSLYWYRQALGQGPEFLTYFNYEAQQDKSGLPNDRFSAERPEGSISTLTIQRTEQRDSAMYRCASSFYPPTDTQYFGPGTRLTVL.

Only one count was recorded for this clone. The V call is TRBV5-1, the J call TRBJ1-1; D is uncertain. This CDR3 comprises 13 residues. CDR1 and CDR2 from the germline V gene are SGHRS and YFSETQ. Trimming took off 0 bases at V and 1 base at J, with 4 bases between the two ends. The chain's CDR3 is CASSLDTNTEAFF. The CDR3 region has the DNA TGCGCCAGCAGCTTGGACACGAACACTGAAGCTTTCTTT.

CDR3 region: CASSLGDRERKETYEQYF. CDR3 bases: TGCGCCAGCAGCTTGGGGGACAGGGAACGTAAGGAAACCTACGAGCAGTACTTC. The chain is built from TRBV5-1 and TRBJ2-7, with 9 bases identical to TRBD1. The CDR3 sequence is 18 residues long. Germline V lookup: CDR1 SGHRS, CDR2 YFSETQ. Germline trimming cut 0 bases from V and 2 bases from J; bases unmatched to any gene: 12.